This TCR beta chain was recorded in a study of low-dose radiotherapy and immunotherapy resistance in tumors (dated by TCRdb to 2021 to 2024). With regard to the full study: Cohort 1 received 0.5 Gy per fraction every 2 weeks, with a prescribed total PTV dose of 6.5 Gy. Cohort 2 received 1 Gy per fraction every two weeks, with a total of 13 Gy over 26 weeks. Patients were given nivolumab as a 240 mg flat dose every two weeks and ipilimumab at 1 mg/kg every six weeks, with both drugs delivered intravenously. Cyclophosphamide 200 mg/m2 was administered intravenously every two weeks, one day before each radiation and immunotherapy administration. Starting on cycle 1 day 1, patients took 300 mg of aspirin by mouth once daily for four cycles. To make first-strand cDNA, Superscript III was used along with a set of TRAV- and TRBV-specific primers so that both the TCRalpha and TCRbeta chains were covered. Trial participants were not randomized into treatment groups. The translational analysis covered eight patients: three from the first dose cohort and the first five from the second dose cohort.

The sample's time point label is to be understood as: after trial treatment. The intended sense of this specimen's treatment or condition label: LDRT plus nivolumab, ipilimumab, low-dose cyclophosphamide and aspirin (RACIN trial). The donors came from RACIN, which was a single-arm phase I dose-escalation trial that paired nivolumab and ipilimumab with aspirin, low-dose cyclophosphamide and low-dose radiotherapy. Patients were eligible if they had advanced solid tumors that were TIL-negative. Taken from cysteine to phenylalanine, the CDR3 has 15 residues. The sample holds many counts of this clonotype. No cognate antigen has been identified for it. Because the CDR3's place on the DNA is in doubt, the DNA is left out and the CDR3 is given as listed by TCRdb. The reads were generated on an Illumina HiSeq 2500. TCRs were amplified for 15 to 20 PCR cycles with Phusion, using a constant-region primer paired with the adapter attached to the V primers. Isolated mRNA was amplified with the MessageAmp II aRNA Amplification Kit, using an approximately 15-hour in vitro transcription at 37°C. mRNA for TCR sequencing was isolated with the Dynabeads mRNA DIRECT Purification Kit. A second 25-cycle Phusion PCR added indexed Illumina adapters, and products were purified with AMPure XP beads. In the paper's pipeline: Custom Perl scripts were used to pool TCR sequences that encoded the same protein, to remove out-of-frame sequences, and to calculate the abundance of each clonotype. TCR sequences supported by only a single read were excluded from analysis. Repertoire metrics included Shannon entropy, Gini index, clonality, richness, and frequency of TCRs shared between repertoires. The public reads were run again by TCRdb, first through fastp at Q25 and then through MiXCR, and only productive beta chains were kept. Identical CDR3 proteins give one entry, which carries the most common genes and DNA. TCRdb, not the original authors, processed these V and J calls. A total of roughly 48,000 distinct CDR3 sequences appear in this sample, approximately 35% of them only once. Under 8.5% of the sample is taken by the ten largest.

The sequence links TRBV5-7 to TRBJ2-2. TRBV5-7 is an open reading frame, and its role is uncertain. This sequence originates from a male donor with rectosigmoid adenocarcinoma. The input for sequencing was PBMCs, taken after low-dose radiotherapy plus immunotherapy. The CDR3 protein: CASSLAPKTPGSCFF.